Below, 20 T cell receptor beta chains from the same sample are listed, as sequenced in a study of blood T cell repertoires in COVID-19. The method was immunoSEQ multiplex PCR; TCRdb's version includes in-frame clones alone and lacks a portion of them. The table includes around 400,000 clones, about four fifths detected once. Sequenced input: PBMCs or T cells enriched from blood (not recorded which). The receptors here all came from a woman aged 45 to 65 who had recovered from COVID-19.

This chain uses TRBV4-3 with TRBJ2-5; no clear D. CDR3 length equals 14 residues. With 3 bases removed from V and 1 base from J, the gap between germline ends came to 9 bases. The germline gives CDR1 LGHNA, CDR2 YSLEER. The CDR3, as DNA: TGCGCCAGCAGCCAGGGTAGCAGCCAAGAGACCCAGTACTTC. Protein sequence: CASSQGSSQETQYF.

This clone has only a few counts. V gene TRBV3-1 (or the pseudogene TRBV3-2) combines with J gene TRBJ2-1, with D possibly TRBD2 on 5 matching bases. This CDR3 has 16 amino acids. V dropped 0 bases and J dropped 4 bases, with 13 bases sitting between them. Per the germline V gene, CDR1 is LGHDT and CDR2 is YNNKEL (reference sequence). The CDR3 loop reads CASSQDPAGGYNEQFF. Written as DNA, the CDR3 is TGTGCCAGCAGCCAAGATCCCGCGGGTGGGTACAATGAGCAGTTCTTC.

The CDR3 DNA follows: TGTGCCAGCAGCCCAGAGGTAGGGGGAGGGGCGAGGAATGAGCAGTTCTTC. It is translated as CASSPEVGGGARNEQFF. The V gene is TRBV7-2, the J gene TRBJ2-1; D may be TRBD2 (7 bases). Trimming cost V 5 bases and J 7 bases, with 24 bases left between them. Per the germline V gene, CDR1 is SGHTA and CDR2 is FQGNSA. The CDR3 is 17 amino acids.

The table lists this clone with a count of one. The V call is TRBV19, the J call TRBJ2-7; D may be TRBD2 (6 bases). Trimming cost V 5 bases and J 5 bases, with 13 bases left between them. CDR1 is LNHDA, CDR2 SQIVND, per germline (reference sequence). The CDR3 contains 13 residues. This chain's CDR3 is CASSRLWGDEQYF. The CDR3 DNA is TGTGCCAGTAGTCGGTTGTGGGGGGACGAGCAGTACTTC.

The rearrangement uses TRBV5-4 and TRBJ1-3, with 7 bases fitting TRBD1. The V segment lost 4 bases and the J segment 0 bases; nucleotides outside the gene matches: 1. The CDR3 sequence is 14 residues long. CDR1 SGHNT and CDR2 YYREEE come from the germline V gene (reference sequence). CDR3 coding DNA: TGTGCCAGCAGCCGGACAGGCTCTGGAAACACCATATATTTT. Translated, it gives CASSRTGSGNTIYF. The complete variable domain, with remaining parts taken from reference TRBV5-4 and TRBJ1-3, reads ETGVTQSPTHLIKTRGQQVTLRCSSQSGHNTVSWYQQALGQGPQFIFQYYREEENGRGNFPPRFSGLQFPNYSSELNVNALELDDSALYLCASSRTGSGNTIYFGEGSWLTVV.

The gene calls are TRBV5-4 and TRBJ2-5, with D perhaps matching TRBD1 (6 bases). CDR3 size: 14 residues. The germline V gene encodes CDR1 SGHNT and CDR2 YYREEE (reference sequence). With 5 bases removed from V and 2 bases from J, the gap between germline ends came to 13 bases. The CDR3 protein is CASRQPGQQETQYF. The CDR3 bases are TGTGCCAGCAGGCAGCCCGGACAGCAAGAGACCCAGTACTTC.

The rearrangement links TRBV3-1 (or the pseudogene TRBV3-2) to TRBJ2-3; the match to TRBD1 covers 7 bases. J gave up 2 bases and V 5 bases, and 4 bases lay outside the gene matches. Germline V gene data show CDR1 as LGHDT and CDR2 as YNNKEL (reference sequence). The CDR3 is 14 residues long. The CDR3, as DNA: TGTGCCAGCAGCAATACAGGGGTCACAGATACGCAGTATTTT. Translation gives CASSNTGVTDTQYF.

The V and J genes are TRBV4-2 and TRBJ2-7; perhaps TRBD1 as D (5 bases). Trimming removed 3 bases from V and 9 bases from J, with 18 bases in between. Germline assignment: CDR1 LGHNA and CDR2 YNFKEQ. CDR3 length equals 14 residues. CDR3 residues: CASSQENQGLGQYF. The CDR3 DNA reads as TGTGCCAGCAGCCAGGAGAACCAGGGTTTAGGGCAGTACTTC.

The chain joins TRBV14 to TRBJ2-2; a possible D gene is TRBD2 (6 bases). Trimming took off 5 bases at V and 4 bases at J, with 20 bases between the two ends. The germline CDR1 and CDR2 sequences are SGHDN and FVKESK. The CDR3 is made up of 17 amino acids. CDR3 nucleotides: TGTGCCAGCAGCTATGGAGGAGGGGTGTTGGGCACCGGGGAGCTGTTTTTT. It encodes CASSYGGGVLGTGELFF.

This chain uses TRBV12-3 or TRBV12-4 with TRBJ1-2, with D unclear. This CDR3 has 13 residues. V lost 4 bases and J lost 3, with 9 bases in between. In DNA form, the CDR3 reads TGTGCCAGCAGTTCTACCACCTACTATGGCTACACCTTC. This codes for CASSSTTYYGYTF.

The rearrangement uses TRBV12-3 or TRBV12-4 and TRBJ1-1; D is unresolved. The V gene lost 3 bases and the J gene lost 6 bases, with 8 bases spanning the gap. The CDR3 loop spans 12 amino acids. DNA of the CDR3: TGTGCCAGCAGTTTGTTAACAGCTGAAGCTTTCTTT. This translates into CASSLLTAEAFF.

The chain has TRBV5-1 and TRBJ2-7; 10 bases line up with TRBD2. V lost 3 bases, J lost 4 bases, and 13 bases stayed unmatched. Germline CDR1 and CDR2: SGHRS and YFSETQ. CDR3 length: 17 amino acids. Written as DNA, the CDR3 is TGCGCCAGCAGCTCCCTAATAACTAGCGGGACGACTTACGAGCAGTACTTC. It translates to CASSSLITSGTTYEQYF.

In DNA, the CDR3 is TGTGCCTGGAGCACAGGGGGGAATTCACCCCTCCACTTT. Its translation: CAWSTGGNSPLHF. The chain recombines TRBV30 with TRBJ1-6, with 8 nucleotides matching TRBD1. The CDR3 has 13 residues. CDR1 and CDR2 (germline): GTSNPN, SVGIG (reference sequence). The V segment lost 3 bases and the J segment 7 bases; nucleotides outside the gene matches: 2.

V gene TRBV6-2 or TRBV6-3 combines with J gene TRBJ1-1; 8 nucleotides align to TRBD1. V dropped 5 bases and J dropped 4; count of bases not matched to a gene: 6. Germline CDR1 reads MNHEY; CDR2 reads SVGEGT. The CDR3 is 14 amino acids. The CDR3 region has the DNA TGTGCCAGCAGTAACCAGGGGGCGCGCACTGAAGCTTTCTTT. It yields the protein CASSNQGARTEAFF.

A single count supports this clone. CDR3 nucleotide sequence: TGCGCCAGCAGCTTGCAGGGCGGCTCCTACAATGAGCAGTTCTTC. Residues: CASSLQGGSYNEQFF. The chain joins TRBV5-1 to TRBJ2-1; D might be TRBD1 (5 bases). The CDR3 totals 15 residues. Trimming left V 1 base short and J 0 bases short, with 8 bases between. Per germline, CDR1 SGHRS and CDR2 YFSETQ.

This rearrangement joins TRBV5-4 to TRBJ1-2; D unclear. V was pared by 4 bases and J by 6 bases, with 16 bases between. CDR3 size: 14 residues. In germline, CDR1 is SGHNT, CDR2 YYREEE (reference sequence). This CDR3 reads CASSPLGLADGYTF. The CDR3, as DNA: TGTGCCAGCAGCCCTCTTGGGTTAGCTGATGGCTACACCTTC.

The V call is TRBV6-2 or TRBV6-3, the J call TRBJ2-5, with D possibly being TRBD2 (6 bases). Trimming removed 2 bases at V and 5 bases at J, with 15 bases between. Per germline, CDR1 MNHEY and CDR2 SVGEGT. This CDR3 has 15 residues. The CDR3 protein is CASSYTGLSRETQYF. The CDR3, as DNA: TGTGCCAGCAGTTACACAGGACTAAGTAGGGAGACCCAGTACTTC.

The chain is built from TRBV19 and TRBJ1-2; D is unresolved. V lost 8 bases and J 4 bases, leaving 17 bases between the germline ends. The CDR3 runs 14 residues. From germline, CDR1 is LNHDA and CDR2 SQIVND (reference sequence). The CDR3 spells CASGRQEPTYGYTF. DNA for the CDR3: TGTGCCAGTGGAAGACAAGAACCCACCTATGGCTACACCTTC.

The genes are TRBV23-1 and TRBJ2-7, with D possibly matching TRBD1 (6 bases). TRBV23-1 is an ORF for which the function is uncertain. Trimming cost V 1 base and J 1 base, with 8 bases left between them. The CDR3 is 14 residues long. The CDR3 DNA follows: TGCGCCAGCAGTCAATTTAGGGGGTCCTACGAGCAGTACTTC. It encodes CASSQFRGSYEQYF.

The chain carries TRBV5-1 and TRBJ1-1, with D possibly matching TRBD1 (5 bases). Germline V gives CDR1 SGHRS, CDR2 YFSETQ. V was pared by 4 bases and J by 8 bases, with 15 bases between. The CDR3 loop spans 13 amino acids. DNA of the CDR3: TGCGCCAGCAGCCCGGCGGGGCAATGGGAAGCTTTCTTT. It yields the protein CASSPAGQWEAFF.